A selection of T cell receptor beta chains follows, all from one sample in a study of neurological immune-mediated disorders. TCRdb ran MiXCR on the 5' RACE reads and lists one entry per CDR3 protein. This table has 25,000 to 35,000 distinct CDR3 sequences, about an eighth appearing once. The sequencing sample was made of PBMCs. The receptors shown here come from a woman aged 60 to 75 in good health. CDR3s include the opening cysteine and the closing phenylalanine or tryptophan. Fields, in order: clone size, CDR3 length, D gene, J gene, V gene, CDR3 DNA, CDR3 protein. A D gene is named only where the DNA matches it firmly. The listing skips clone size in some rows; elsewhere it reads once, few, many or a size class.

abundance: many; len: 19; d_gene: TRBD2; j_gene: TRBJ2-3; v_gene: TRBV7-2; CDR3nt: TGTGCCAGCAGCTTAGACCTCCGGGTAGCGGGGGGGCGGACAGATACGCAGTATTTT; CDR3aa: CASSLDLRVAGGRTDTQYF
abundance: few; len: 14; d_gene: TRBD1; j_gene: TRBJ2-5; v_gene: TRBV7-2; CDR3nt: TGTGCCAGCAGCACCGGACAGGTGGTAGAGACCCAGTACTTC; CDR3aa: CASSTGQVVETQYF
abundance: NA; len: 13; d_gene: TRBD1; j_gene: TRBJ2-7; v_gene: TRBV7-3; CDR3nt: TGTGCCAGCAGCTTACAGGGACAGTTTGAGCAGTACTTC; CDR3aa: CASSLQGQFEQYF
abundance: many; len: 15; d_gene: NA; j_gene: TRBJ1-4; v_gene: TRBV3-1; CDR3nt: TGTGCCAGCAGCTCCACTAGTACAACTAATGAAAAACTGTTTTTT; CDR3aa: CASSSTSTTNEKLFF
abundance: many; len: 15; d_gene: TRBD2; j_gene: TRBJ2-3; v_gene: TRBV5-6; CDR3nt: TGTGCCAGCAGCTTTGCTAGCGGGGGAGGAGATACGCAGTATTTT; CDR3aa: CASSFASGGGDTQYF
abundance: many; len: 12; d_gene: TRBD1; j_gene: TRBJ1-2; v_gene: TRBV7-2; CDR3nt: TGTGCCAGCAGCAATACAGGGGTTGGCTACACCTTC; CDR3aa: CASSNTGVGYTF
abundance: many; len: 16; d_gene: NA; j_gene: TRBJ1-5; v_gene: TRBV5-1; CDR3nt: TGCGCCAGCAGCTTGGCATCCACCAGTCCCAATCAGCCCCAGCATTTT; CDR3aa: CASSLASTSPNQPQHF
abundance: many; len: 16; d_gene: TRBD1; j_gene: TRBJ1-3; v_gene: TRBV4-2; CDR3nt: TGTGCCAGCAGCCAAGATAGGACAGGGCATGGAAACACCATATATTTT; CDR3aa: CASSQDRTGHGNTIYF
abundance: NA; len: 16; d_gene: TRBD2; j_gene: TRBJ2-3; v_gene: TRBV2; CDR3nt: TGTGCCAGCAGTCCCGGGACTAGCGGGAACACAGATACGCAGTATTTT; CDR3aa: CASSPGTSGNTDTQYF
abundance: many; len: 15; d_gene: TRBD1; j_gene: TRBJ1-1; v_gene: TRBV20-1; CDR3nt: TGCAGTGCTAGAGATTTGACAGGGCCGATTACTGAAGCTTTCTTT; CDR3aa: CSARDLTGPITEAFF
abundance: many; len: 14; d_gene: NA; j_gene: TRBJ1-1; v_gene: TRBV7-2; CDR3nt: TGTGCCAGCAGCCCCCATCGCGGACAGACTGAAGCTTTCTTT; CDR3aa: CASSPHRGQTEAFF
abundance: many; len: 15; d_gene: NA; j_gene: TRBJ2-2; v_gene: TRBV5-1; CDR3nt: TGCGCCAGCAGCTTGATTCCGGGTAACACCGGGGAGCTGTTTTTT; CDR3aa: CASSLIPGNTGELFF
abundance: many; len: 15; d_gene: NA; j_gene: TRBJ2-1; v_gene: TRBV5-1; CDR3nt: TGCGCCAGCAGCTTGGAGGAGGGTTCCTACAATGAGCAGTTCTTC; CDR3aa: CASSLEEGSYNEQFF
abundance: many; len: 14; d_gene: TRBD1; j_gene: TRBJ1-6; v_gene: TRBV5-1; CDR3nt: TGCGCCACCAATAACGGACAGGGAGGTTCACCCCTCCACTTT; CDR3aa: CATNNGQGGSPLHF
abundance: many; len: 15; d_gene: NA; j_gene: TRBJ1-4; v_gene: TRBV5-1; CDR3nt: TGCGCCAGCAGCTTGGCCGGGCGGCAAAATGAAAAACTGTTTTTT; CDR3aa: CASSLAGRQNEKLFF
abundance: NA; len: 14; d_gene: NA; j_gene: TRBJ1-1; v_gene: TRBV7-2; CDR3nt: TGTGCCAGCAGCTTAGGGGGGTCCGCCCCTGAAGCTTTCTTT; CDR3aa: CASSLGGSAPEAFF
abundance: many; len: 13; d_gene: NA; j_gene: TRBJ2-7; v_gene: TRBV29-1; CDR3nt: TGCAGCGTTGAAGAAGCAGCCTCCTACGAGCAGTACTTC; CDR3aa: CSVEEAASYEQYF
abundance: many; len: 18; d_gene: TRBD2; j_gene: TRBJ2-1; v_gene: TRBV5-1; CDR3nt: TGCGCCAGCAGCTTGGGACTAGCGGGGGGCTTCTCCTACAATGAGCAGTTCTTC; CDR3aa: CASSLGLAGGFSYNEQFF
abundance: many; len: 15; d_gene: NA; j_gene: TRBJ2-3; v_gene: TRBV18; CDR3nt: TGTGCCAGCTCACCACCGGGCTTGTGGGCAGATACGCAGTATTTT; CDR3aa: CASSPPGLWADTQYF
abundance: many; len: 11; d_gene: NA; j_gene: TRBJ1-2; v_gene: TRBV15; CDR3nt: TGTGCCACCAGCGGCAGGTATGGCTACACATTC; CDR3aa: CATSGRYGYTF
abundance: many; len: 14; d_gene: TRBD1; j_gene: TRBJ2-5; v_gene: TRBV5-6; CDR3nt: TGTGCCAGCAGCCCACAGGGGGCTTTTGAGACCCAGTACTTC; CDR3aa: CASSPQGAFETQYF
abundance: NA; len: 16; d_gene: NA; j_gene: TRBJ2-2; v_gene: TRBV24-1; CDR3nt: TGTTCCACCAGTGATTTGGCTGGATCGAACACCGGGGAGCTGTTTTTT; CDR3aa: CSTSDLAGSNTGELFF
abundance: many; len: 12; d_gene: TRBD1; j_gene: TRBJ1-2; v_gene: TRBV6-5; CDR3nt: TGTGCCAGCAGTGGACAGGTTGGGGGCTACACCTTC; CDR3aa: CASSGQVGGYTF